The entry below describes one T cell receptor beta chain. The table came from immunoSEQ multiplex PCR; TCRdb's copy has only in-frame clones and leaves some out. The sample lists around 250,000 clones; 86% were seen once. The sample originates from a study of blood T cell repertoires in COVID-19. Study-wide context: Nucleic acid was either cDNA or gDNA, and it came from T cells, B-cell-depleted T cells, or PBMCs.

V gave up 10 bases and J gave up 4 bases, with 10 bases separating them. The CDR3 extends over 11 amino acids. Specimen: peripheral blood. This receptor was taken from a man aged 35 to 55 with active or convalescent COVID-19. The chain is built from TRBV12-3 or TRBV12-4 and TRBJ1-2, with no clear D. CDR3 DNA: TGTGCCACCGGGGAGTCCTATGGCTACACCTTC. As protein: CATGESYGYTF.